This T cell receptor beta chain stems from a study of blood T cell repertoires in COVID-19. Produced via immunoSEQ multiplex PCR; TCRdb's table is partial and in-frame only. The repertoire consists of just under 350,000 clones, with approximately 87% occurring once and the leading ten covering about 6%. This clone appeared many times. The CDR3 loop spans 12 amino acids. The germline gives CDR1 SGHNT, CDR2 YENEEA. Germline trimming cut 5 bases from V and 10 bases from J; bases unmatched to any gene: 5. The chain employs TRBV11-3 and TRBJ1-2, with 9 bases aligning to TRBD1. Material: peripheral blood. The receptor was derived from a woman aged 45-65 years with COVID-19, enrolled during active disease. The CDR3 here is CASSPRTGDYTF. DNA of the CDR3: TGTGCCAGCAGCCCACGGACAGGGGACTACACCTTC.